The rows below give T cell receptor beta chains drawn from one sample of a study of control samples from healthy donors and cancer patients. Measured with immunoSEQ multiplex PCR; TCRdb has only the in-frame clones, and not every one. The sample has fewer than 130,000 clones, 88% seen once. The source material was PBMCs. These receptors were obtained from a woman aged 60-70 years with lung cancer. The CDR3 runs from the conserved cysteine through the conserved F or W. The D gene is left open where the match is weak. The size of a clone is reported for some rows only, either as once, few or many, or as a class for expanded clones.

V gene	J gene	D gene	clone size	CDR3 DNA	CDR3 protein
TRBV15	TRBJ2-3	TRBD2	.	TGTGCCACCAGCAGAGGAAATAGCGGGGGGGCAAATACGCAGTATTTT	CATSRGNSGGANTQYF
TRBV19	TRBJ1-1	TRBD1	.	TGTGCCAGTAGTTCCGTAGACAGGGGGGGCACTGAAGCTTTCTTT	CASSSVDRGGTEAFF
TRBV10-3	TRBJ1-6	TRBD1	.	TGTGCCATCAGCCCGACAGGGGTAGGGTCACCCCTCCACTTT	CAISPTGVGSPLHF
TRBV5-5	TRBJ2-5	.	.	TGTGCCAGCAGCTTGACAGGGAAGACCCAGTACTTC	CASSLTGKTQYF
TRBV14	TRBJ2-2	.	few	TGTGCCAGCAGCTTAAACACCGGGGAGCTGTTTTTT	CASSLNTGELFF
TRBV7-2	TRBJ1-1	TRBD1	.	TGTGCCAGCAGGCGGACAGGGAACACTGAAGCTTTCTTT	CASRRTGNTEAFF
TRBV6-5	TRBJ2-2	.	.	TGTGCCAGTCAGCGGAACGGGGTGACCGGGGAGCTGTTTTTT	CASQRNGVTGELFF
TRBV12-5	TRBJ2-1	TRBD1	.	TGTGCTAGTGACAAGGACAGGCTTTCCTACAATGAGCAGTTCTTC	CASDKDRLSYNEQFF
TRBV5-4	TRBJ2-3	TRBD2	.	TGTGCCAGCAGCTTGGAGAGCGGGGGGTCGAAGGATACGCAGTATTTT	CASSLESGGSKDTQYF
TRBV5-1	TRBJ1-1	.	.	TGCGCCAGCAGCTTATCAGGGGAAGAAGCTTTCTTT	CASSLSGEEAFF
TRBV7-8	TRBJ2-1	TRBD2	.	TGTGCCAGCCAAAGGAGACTAGCGGGAGCCGATGAGCAGTTCTTC	CASQRRLAGADEQFF
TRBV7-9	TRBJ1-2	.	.	TGTGGCGCTGAGAGGGGTGAAAACTATGGCTACACCTTC	CGAERGENYGYTF
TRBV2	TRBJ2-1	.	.	TGTGCCAGCAGTGAGATCTCTCTGAAGAGCAATGAGCAGTTCTTC	CASSEISLKSNEQFF
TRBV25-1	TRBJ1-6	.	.	TGTGCCAGCAGTGATACTTTTGGGGAGCCCCACTTT	CASSDTFGEPHF
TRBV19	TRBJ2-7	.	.	TGTGCCAGTAGTATAGGAGTGACAACCCCCTACGAGCAGTACTTC	CASSIGVTTPYEQYF
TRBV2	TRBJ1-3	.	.	TGTGCCAGCAGGGCTGGAAACACCATATATTTT	CASRAGNTIYF
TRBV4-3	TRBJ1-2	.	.	TGCGCCAGCAGCCAAGAGCTGGGCCCTACCTCCGGAGGTAACTATGGCTACACCTTC	CASSQELGPTSGGNYGYTF
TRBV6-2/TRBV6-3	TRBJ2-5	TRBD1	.	TGTGCCAGCAGTTACTCGGCAGGGGGTGAGACCCAGTACTTC	CASSYSAGGETQYF
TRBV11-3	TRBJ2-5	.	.	TGTGCCAGCAGCCCGCCCCCCCGGGGTAGGTCTGAGACCCAGTACTTC	CASSPPPRGRSETQYF
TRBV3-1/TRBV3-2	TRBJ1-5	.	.	TGTGCCAGCAGCGGCGACAGGAATCAGCCCCAGCATTTT	CASSGDRNQPQHF
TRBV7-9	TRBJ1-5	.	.	TGTGCCAGCAGCCTAAAGTCCGACGCGGGGACCATCGAGCCCCAGCATTTT	CASSLKSDAGTIEPQHF
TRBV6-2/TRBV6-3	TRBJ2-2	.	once	TGTGCCAGCAGCTTACAGGGTGCCACCGGGGAGCTGTTTTTT	CASSLQGATGELFF
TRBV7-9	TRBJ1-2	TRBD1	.	TGTGCCAGCAGTCCCGGACAGGGAGGTGGCTACACCTTC	CASSPGQGGGYTF
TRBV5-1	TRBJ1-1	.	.	TGCGCCAGCAGCTTACAGGGTATGAACACTGAAGCTTTCTTT	CASSLQGMNTEAFF
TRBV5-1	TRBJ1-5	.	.	TGCGCCAGCAGCTTGGACAGAGCTCAGCCCCAGCATTTT	CASSLDRAQPQHF
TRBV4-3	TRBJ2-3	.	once	TGCGCCAGCAGCCCCCGTAAAGCGGATACGCAGTATTTT	CASSPRKADTQYF
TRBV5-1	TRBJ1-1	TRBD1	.	TGCGCCAGCAGCTCCGGACAGGGAGGAACTGAAGCTTTCTTT	CASSSGQGGTEAFF
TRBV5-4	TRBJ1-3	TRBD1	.	TGTGCCAGCAGCTTACAGGGGAACACCATATATTTT	CASSLQGNTIYF
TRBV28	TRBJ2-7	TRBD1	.	TGTGCCAGCAGTGATACGGACAGGGTGAGCTCCTACGAGCAGTACTTC	CASSDTDRVSSYEQYF
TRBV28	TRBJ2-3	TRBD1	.	TGTGCCAGCAGTACATCCCGCAGGGGGTCCACAGATACGCAGTATTTT	CASSTSRRGSTDTQYF
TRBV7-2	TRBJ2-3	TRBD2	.	TGTGCCAGCAGCTTAGGAATCGGGGGGGCCTTCACAGATACGCAGTATTTT	CASSLGIGGAFTDTQYF
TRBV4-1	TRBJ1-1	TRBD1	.	TGCGCCAGCAGCCAAGCTTGGGACAGGGGGGAAACTGAAGCTTTCTTT	CASSQAWDRGETEAFF
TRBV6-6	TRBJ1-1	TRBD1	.	TGTGCCAGCAGTGATTGGACAGGAGTGAACACTGAAGCTTTCTTT	CASSDWTGVNTEAFF
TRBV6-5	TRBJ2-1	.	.	TGTGCCAGCAGCCCGACTAGTAACAATGAGCAGTTCTTC	CASSPTSNNEQFF
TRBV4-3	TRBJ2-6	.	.	TGCGCCAGCAGCCAAGAGGGTGGCAGGCACTCTGGGGCCAACGTCCTGACTTTC	CASSQEGGRHSGANVLTF
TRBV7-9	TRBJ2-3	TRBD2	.	TGTGCCAGCAGCTGGACTAGCGGGGTGATCACAGATACGCAGTATTTT	CASSWTSGVITDTQYF
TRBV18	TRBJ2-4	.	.	TGTGCCAGCTCACCAGAGACAGCCAAAAACATTCAGTACTTC	CASSPETAKNIQYF
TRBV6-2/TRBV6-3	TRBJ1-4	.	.	TGTGCCAGCAGTTACCGGCAGACTAATGAAAAACTGTTTTTT	CASSYRQTNEKLFF
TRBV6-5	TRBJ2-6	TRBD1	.	TGTGCCAGCAGGCAGGGGGCGTTTGGGGCCAACGTCCTGACTTTC	CASRQGAFGANVLTF
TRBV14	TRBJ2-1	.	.	TGTGCCAGCAGCCAAGGTCTTGGGTGGGGGCAGTTCTTC	CASSQGLGWGQFF
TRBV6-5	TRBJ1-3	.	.	TGTGCCAGCACCGAACTTGGATCTGGAAACACCATATATTTT	CASTELGSGNTIYF
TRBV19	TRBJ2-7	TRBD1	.	TGTGCCAGTAGGCCCGGGACAGGGAGACTAGGGGCCTCCTACGAGCAGTACTTC	CASRPGTGRLGASYEQYF
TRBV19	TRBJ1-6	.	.	TGTGCCAGTAGTATGGACGGGGCAAAAAATTCACCCCTCCACTTT	CASSMDGAKNSPLHF